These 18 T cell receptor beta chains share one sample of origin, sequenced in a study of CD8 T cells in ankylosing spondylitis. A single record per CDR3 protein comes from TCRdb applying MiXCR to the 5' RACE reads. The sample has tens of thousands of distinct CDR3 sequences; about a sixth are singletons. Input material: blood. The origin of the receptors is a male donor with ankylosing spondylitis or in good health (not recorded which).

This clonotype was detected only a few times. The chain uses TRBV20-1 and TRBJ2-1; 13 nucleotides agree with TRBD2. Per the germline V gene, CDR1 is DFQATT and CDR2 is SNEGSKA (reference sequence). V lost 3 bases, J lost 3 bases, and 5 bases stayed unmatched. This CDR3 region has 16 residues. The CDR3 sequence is CSASPWTSGSYNEQFF. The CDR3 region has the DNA TGCAGTGCTAGCCCCTGGACTAGCGGGAGCTACAATGAGCAGTTCTTC.

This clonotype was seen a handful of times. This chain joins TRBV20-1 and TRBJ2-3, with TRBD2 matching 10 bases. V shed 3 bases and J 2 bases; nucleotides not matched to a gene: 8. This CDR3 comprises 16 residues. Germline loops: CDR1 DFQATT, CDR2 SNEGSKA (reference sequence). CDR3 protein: CSARPLAGVYTDTQYF. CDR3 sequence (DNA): TGCAGTGCTAGGCCCCTAGCGGGAGTTTACACAGATACGCAGTATTTT.

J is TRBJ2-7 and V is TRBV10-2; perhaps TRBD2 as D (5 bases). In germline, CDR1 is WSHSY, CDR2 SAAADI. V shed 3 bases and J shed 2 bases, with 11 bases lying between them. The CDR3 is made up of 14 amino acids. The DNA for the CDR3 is TGCGCCAGCAGTGACCGGCTAGCTCCCTACGAGCAGTACGTC. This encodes CASSDRLAPYEQYV.

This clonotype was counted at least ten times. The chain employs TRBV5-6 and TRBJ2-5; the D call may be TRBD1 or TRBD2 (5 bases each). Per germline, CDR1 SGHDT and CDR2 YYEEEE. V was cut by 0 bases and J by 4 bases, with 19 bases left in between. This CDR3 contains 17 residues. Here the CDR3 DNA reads TGTGCCAGCAGCTTGGGAGGGGCGACGTTCGGTGTAGAGACCCAGTACTTC. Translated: CASSLGGATFGVETQYF.

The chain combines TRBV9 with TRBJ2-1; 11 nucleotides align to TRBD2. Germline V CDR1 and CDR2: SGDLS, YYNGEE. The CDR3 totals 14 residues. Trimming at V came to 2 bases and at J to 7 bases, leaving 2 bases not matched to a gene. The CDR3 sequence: CASSVLAGGNEQFF. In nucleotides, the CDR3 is TGTGCCAGCAGCGTTTTAGCGGGAGGGAATGAGCAGTTCTTC. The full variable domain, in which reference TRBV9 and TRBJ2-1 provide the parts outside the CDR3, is DSGVTQTPKHLITATGQRVTLRCSPRSGDLSVYWYQQSLDQGLQFLIQYYNGEERAKGNILERFSAQQFPDLHSELNLSSLELGDSALYFCASSVLAGGNEQFFGPGTRLTVL.

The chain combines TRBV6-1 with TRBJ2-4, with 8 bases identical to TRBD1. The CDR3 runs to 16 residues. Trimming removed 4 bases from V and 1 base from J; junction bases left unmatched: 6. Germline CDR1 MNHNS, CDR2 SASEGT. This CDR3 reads CASSATRGLAKNIQYF. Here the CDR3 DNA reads TGTGCCAGCAGTGCGACCAGGGGGCTGGCCAAAAACATTCAGTACTTC.

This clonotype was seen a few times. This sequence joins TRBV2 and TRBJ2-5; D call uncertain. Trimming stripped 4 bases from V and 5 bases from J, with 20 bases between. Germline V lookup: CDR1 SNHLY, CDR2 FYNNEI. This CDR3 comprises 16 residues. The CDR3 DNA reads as TGTGCCAGCAGTGGAATTGGCCGAGGTTTGGGCGAGACCCAGTACTTC. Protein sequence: CASSGIGRGLGETQYF.

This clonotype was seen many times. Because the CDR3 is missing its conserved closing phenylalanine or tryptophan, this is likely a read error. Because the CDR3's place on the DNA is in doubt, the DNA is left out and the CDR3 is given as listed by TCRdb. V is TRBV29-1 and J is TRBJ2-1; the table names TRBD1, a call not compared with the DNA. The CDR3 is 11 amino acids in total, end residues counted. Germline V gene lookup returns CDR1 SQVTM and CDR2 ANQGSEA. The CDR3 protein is CSVEENYRGWV.

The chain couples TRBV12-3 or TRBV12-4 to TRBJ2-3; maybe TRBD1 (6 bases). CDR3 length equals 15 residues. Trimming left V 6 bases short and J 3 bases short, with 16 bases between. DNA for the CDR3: TGTGCCAGCAGCCCCGACAGGCCGGGAACAGATACGCAGTATTTT. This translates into CASSPDRPGTDTQYF.

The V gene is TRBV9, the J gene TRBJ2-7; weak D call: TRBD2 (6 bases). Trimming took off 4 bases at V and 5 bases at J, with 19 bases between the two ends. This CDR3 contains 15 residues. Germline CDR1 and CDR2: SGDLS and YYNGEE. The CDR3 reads CASSFDGLAKNEQYF. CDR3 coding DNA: TGTGCCAGCAGCTTCGACGGGCTAGCGAAGAACGAGCAGTACTTC.

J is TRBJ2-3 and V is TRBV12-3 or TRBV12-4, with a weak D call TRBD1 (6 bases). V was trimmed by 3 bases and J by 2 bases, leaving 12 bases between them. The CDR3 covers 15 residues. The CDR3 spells CASSFRGGTTDTQYF. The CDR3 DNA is TGTGCCAGCAGTTTCAGGGGCGGAACCACAGATACGCAGTATTTT.

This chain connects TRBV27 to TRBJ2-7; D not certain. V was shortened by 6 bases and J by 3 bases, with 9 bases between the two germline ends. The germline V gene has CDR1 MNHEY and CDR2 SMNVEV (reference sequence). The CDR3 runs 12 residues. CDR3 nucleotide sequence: TGTGCCAGCAGCCTGGACGGCTACGAGCAGTACTTC. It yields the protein CASSLDGYEQYF.

This chain's CDR3 is CASRSDRGTDEQFF. CDR3 nucleotide sequence: TGTGCCAGCAGGTCGGACAGGGGTACGGATGAGCAGTTCTTC. The chain uses TRBV12-3 or TRBV12-4 and TRBJ2-1, with 9 bases matching TRBD1. V trimming: 6 bases; J trimming: 8 bases; junction bases outside the gene matches: 8. CDR3 size: 14 residues.

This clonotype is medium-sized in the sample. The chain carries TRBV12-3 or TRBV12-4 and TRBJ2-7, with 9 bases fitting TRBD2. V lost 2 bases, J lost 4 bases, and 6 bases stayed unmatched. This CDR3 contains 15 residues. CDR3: CASSLRGRAGYEQYF. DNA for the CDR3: TGTGCCAGCAGTTTACGCGGGAGGGCCGGGTACGAGCAGTACTTC.

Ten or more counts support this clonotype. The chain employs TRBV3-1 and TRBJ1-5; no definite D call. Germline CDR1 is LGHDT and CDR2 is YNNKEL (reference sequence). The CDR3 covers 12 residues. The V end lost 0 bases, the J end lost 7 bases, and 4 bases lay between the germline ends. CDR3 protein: CASSQDQQPQHF. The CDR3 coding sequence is TGTGCCAGCAGCCAAGACCAACAGCCCCAGCATTTT. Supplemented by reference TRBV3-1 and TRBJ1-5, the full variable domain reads DTAVSQTPKYLVTQMGNDKSIKCEQNLGHDTMYWYKQDSKKFLKIMFSYNNKELIINETVPNRFSPKSPDKAHLNLHINSLELGDSAVYFCASSQDQQPQHFGDGTRLSIL.

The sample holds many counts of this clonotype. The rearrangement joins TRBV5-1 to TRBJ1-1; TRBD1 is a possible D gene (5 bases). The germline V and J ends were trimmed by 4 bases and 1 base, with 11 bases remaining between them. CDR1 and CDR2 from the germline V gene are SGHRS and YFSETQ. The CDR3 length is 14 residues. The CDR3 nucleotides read TGCGCCAGCAGCCCCCTAGGGGAGAACACTGAAGCTTTCTTT. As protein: CASSPLGENTEAFF.

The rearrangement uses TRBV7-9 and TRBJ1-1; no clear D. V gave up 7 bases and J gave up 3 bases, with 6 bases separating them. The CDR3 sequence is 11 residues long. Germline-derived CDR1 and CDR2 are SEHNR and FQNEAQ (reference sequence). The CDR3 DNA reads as TGTGCCAGCACTTGGGACACTGAAGCTTTCTTT. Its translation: CASTWDTEAFF.

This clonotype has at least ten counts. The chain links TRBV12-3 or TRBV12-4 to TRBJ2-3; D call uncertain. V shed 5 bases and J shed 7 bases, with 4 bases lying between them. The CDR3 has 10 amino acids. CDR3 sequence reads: CASSKNTQYF. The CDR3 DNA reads TGTGCCAGCAGTAAGAATACGCAGTATTTT.